These 5 T cell receptor beta chains were all obtained from the same sample, sequenced in a study of early T cells in non-severe SARS-CoV-2 infection. TCRdb itself ran the 5' RACE reads through MiXCR, one entry per CDR3 protein. The sample contains 80,000 to 95,000 distinct CDR3 sequences, roughly 15% of which appear only once. Sequenced input: whole blood. These receptors were taken from an adult who was a healthcare worker with PCR-confirmed SARS-CoV-2 infection or an uninfected control (not recorded which).

This clonotype was seen a few times. The J gene is TRBJ2-7, the V gene TRBV30; no clear D gene. Germline V lookup: CDR1 GTSNPN, CDR2 SVGIG (reference sequence). The germline V and J ends were trimmed by 3 bases and 3 bases, with 6 bases remaining between them. The CDR3 runs to 11 residues. The CDR3 nucleotides are TGTGCCTGGAGCTACAACTACGAGCAGTACTTC. As protein: CAWSYNYEQYF.

This clonotype was observed a few times. The CDR3 DNA reads as TGTGCCAGCAGCGTAGAGGGGGACCCCTACAATGAGCAGTTCTTC. Its protein is CASSVEGDPYNEQFF. This sequence joins TRBV9 and TRBJ2-1, with D possibly TRBD1 on 6 matching bases. Trimming took off 0 bases at V and 2 bases at J, with 9 bases between the two ends. From germline, CDR1 is SGDLS and CDR2 YYNGEE. This CDR3 comprises 15 residues.

The CDR3 loop reads CASSQDRTGADPSSYEQYF. In DNA, the CDR3 is TGCGCCAGCAGCCAAGATAGAACAGGGGCGGACCCTAGCTCCTACGAGCAGTACTTC. The V and J genes are TRBV4-1 and TRBJ2-7; TRBD1 matches 7 bases. Trimming took 0 bases from V and 0 from J; bases not matched to a gene: 14. CDR3 length equals 19 residues. CDR1 is MGHRA and CDR2 is YSYEKL in the germline V gene.

This rearrangement joins TRBV20-1 to TRBJ2-1; D call uncertain. The CDR3 has 13 residues. Germline-derived CDR1 and CDR2 are DFQATT and SNEGSKA (reference sequence). With 5 bases removed from V and 8 bases from J, the gap between germline ends came to 16 bases. The CDR3 reads CSAPKNKGDEQFF. CDR3 coding DNA: TGCAGTGCTCCGAAAAACAAGGGCGATGAGCAGTTCTTC.

The chain has TRBV15 and TRBJ2-1; 8 nucleotides line up with TRBD1. Trimming took 8 bases from V and 7 from J; bases not matched to a gene: 10. The germline gives CDR1 LNHNV, CDR2 YYDKDF (reference sequence). The CDR3 spans 14 residues. For the CDR3, the DNA is TGTGCCACCCCCGGACAGGGTGGTAGTAATGAGCAGTTCTTC. Its translation is CATPGQGGSNEQFF.